The 9 T cell receptor beta chains presented below share a single source sample, sequenced in a study of T cells in Graves' hyperthyroidism and ophthalmopathy. RNA transcripts served as the template for amplifying TCR beta CDR3 regions. The TCR CDR3 was amplified in a first-round RT-PCR using the HTBI primer set. TCRdb itself ran the multiplex PCR reads through MiXCR, one entry per CDR3 protein. The sample records hundreds of thousands of distinct CDR3 sequences, roughly 16% being singletons. Specimen: blood. The receptors originated from a woman in her 30s with Graves' hyperthyroidism.

This clonotype has only a few counts. The rearrangement links TRBV30 to TRBJ2-1, with D possibly being TRBD1 (6 bases). CDR1 and CDR2 from the germline V gene are GTSNPN and SVGIG (reference sequence). The CDR3 length is 14 residues. Trimming shortened V by 0 bases and J by 4 bases, and 10 bases separated the two germline ends. The CDR3 DNA reads TGTGCCTGGAGTGTCGGGACATTTTACAATGAGCAGTTCTTC. Translating gives CAWSVGTFYNEQFF.

This clonotype has a count of ten or more. V and J are TRBV4-1 and TRBJ2-7, with D uncertain. Per germline, CDR1 MGHRA and CDR2 YSYEKL. The CDR3 covers 14 residues. Trimming took off 1 base at V and 1 base at J, with 8 bases between the two ends. The CDR3 bases are TGCGCCAGCAGCCAAGTGTATGGGTCCTACGAGCAGTACTTC. It encodes CASSQVYGSYEQYF.

The V and J genes are TRBV28 and TRBJ2-7, with 7 bases fitting TRBD2. The CDR3 extends over 15 amino acids. Trimming cost V 3 bases and J 2 bases; bases outside gene matches: 7. Germline CDR1 reads MDHEN; CDR2 reads SYDVKM. This CDR3 reads CASSFSPAGTYEQYF. The CDR3 bases are TGTGCCAGCAGTTTCTCCCCAGCGGGAACCTACGAGCAGTACTTC.

This chain joins TRBV5-4 and TRBJ1-4; weak D call: TRBD1 (6 bases). The V and J ends lost 0 bases and 4 bases respectively, with 10 bases between them. In germline, CDR1 is SGHNT, CDR2 YYREEE (reference sequence). The CDR3 has 15 residues. The CDR3 DNA is TGTGCCAGCAGCTTGGAGGGACAAAGTAATGAAAAACTGTTTTTT. Translated: CASSLEGQSNEKLFF.

The CDR3 sequence: CASSSPQATNEKLFF. The CDR3 nucleotides read TGTGCCAGCAGTTCCCCCCAGGCAACTAATGAAAAACTGTTTTTT. The gene calls are TRBV6-5 and TRBJ1-4; D unresolved. This CDR3 spans 15 amino acids. The V and J ends lost 4 bases and 0 bases respectively, with 9 bases between them. Germline V lookup: CDR1 MNHEY, CDR2 SVGAGI.

In DNA form, the CDR3 reads TGCAGCGTGACGGGAGAGGCCAAAAACATTCAGTACTTC. It translates to CSVTGEAKNIQYF. V gene TRBV29-1 combines with J gene TRBJ2-4; a weak D match, TRBD2 (6 bases). V lost 6 bases and J lost 1, with 10 bases in between. CDR1 is SQVTM and CDR2 is ANQGSEA in the germline V gene. This CDR3 region has 13 residues.

This clonotype was detected many times. The CDR3 reads CASSFASGEDTQYF. Here the CDR3 DNA reads TGTGCCAGCAGTTTTGCTAGCGGTGAAGATACGCAGTATTTT. The J gene is TRBJ2-3, the V gene TRBV12-3 or TRBV12-4; 7 bases are a match to TRBD2. J lost 5 bases, V lost 3 bases, and 5 bases had no gene match. The CDR3 contains 14 residues.

This clonotype was counted between two and nine times. This chain uses TRBV15 with TRBJ1-4; 7 bases are a match to TRBD1. Germline-derived CDR1 and CDR2 are LNHNV and YYDKDF (reference sequence). The CDR3 is 13 residues long. V lost 7 bases and J lost 6; bases outside the gene matches: 5. The CDR3 loop is CATNRDRDEKLFF. CDR3 DNA sequence: TGTGCCACCAACCGAGACAGGGATGAAAAACTGTTTTTT.

On this clonotype itself: A much larger clone differs by one base, so this may be a read error. The chain couples TRBV12-3 or TRBV12-4 to TRBJ2-1; TRBD2 aligns across 9 bases. The CDR3 extends over 15 amino acids. CDR3 amino acids: CASSLGGRGSNGQFF. The CDR3 coding sequence is TGTGCCAGCAGTTTGGGCGGGAGGGGTTCTAATGGGCAGTTCTTC.